The 7 T cell receptor beta chains reported below all come from one sample, sequenced in a study of beta chain features in type 1 diabetes. Reverse transcription of all isolated RNA meant that expressed TCRB transcripts were sequenced. The method was immunoSEQ multiplex PCR; TCRdb's version includes in-frame clones alone and lacks a portion of them. The sample lists about 350,000 clones, 15% to 20% seen once, with around 0.044% in the top ten. Material for sequencing was naive CD4+ T cells from blood. These receptors were taken from a woman in her late teens or twenties in good health.

The chain couples TRBV14 to TRBJ1-2, with D perhaps matching TRBD1 (5 bases). This CDR3 comprises 14 residues. The V and J ends lost 4 bases and 2 bases respectively, with 11 bases between them. The V gene's germline CDR1 is SGHDN and CDR2 FVKESK. CDR3 nucleotide sequence: TGTGCCAGCAGCCCCACGGCAGGGAACTATGGCTACACCTTC. This translates into CASSPTAGNYGYTF. Using reference TRBV14 and TRBJ1-2 for the parts outside the CDR3, the full variable domain is EAGVTQFPSHSVIEKGQTVTLRCDPISGHDNLYWYRRVMGKEIKFLLHFVKESKQDESGMPNNRFLAERTGGTYSTLKVQPAELEDSGVYFCASSPTAGNYGYTFGSGTRLTVV.

The table lists this clone with a few counts. The rearrangement links TRBV30 to TRBJ1-1, with D uncertain. V dropped 1 base and J dropped 6 bases, with 9 bases sitting between them. Germline V gene data show CDR1 as GTSNPN and CDR2 as SVGIG (reference sequence). The CDR3 extends over 12 amino acids. The CDR3 DNA reads as TGTGCCTGGAGTGGGAACAGCCCTGAAGCTTTCTTT. Translating gives CAWSGNSPEAFF.

The chain combines TRBV20-1 with TRBJ1-1; D not resolved. Germline lookup yields CDR1 DFQATT and CDR2 SNEGSKA (reference sequence). The CDR3 totals 11 residues. V lost 6 bases and J 3 bases, leaving 8 bases between the germline ends. CDR3 amino acids: CSASDYTEAFF. CDR3 sequence (DNA): TGCAGTGCGAGTGACTACACTGAAGCTTTCTTT.

This clone has a handful of counts. The chain couples TRBV7-9 to TRBJ1-3, with 7 bases that match TRBD1. This CDR3 contains 13 residues. CDR1 SEHNR and CDR2 FQNEAQ come from the germline V gene (reference sequence). V was clipped by 5 bases and J by 8 bases; unmatched bases: 6. DNA of the CDR3: TGTGCCAGCAGCGCACAGGGGAGAGACACCATATATTTT. This translates into CASSAQGRDTIYF.

The rearrangement joins TRBV5-1 to TRBJ1-1, with TRBD1 identical over 12 bases. The CDR3 is 17 residues long. Trimming took 4 bases from V and 5 from J; bases not matched to a gene: 12. Germline values: CDR1 SGHRS, CDR2 YFSETQ. This CDR3 is CASSEVGQGAGDTEAFF. The CDR3 DNA reads as TGCGCCAGCAGCGAGGTGGGACAGGGGGCGGGGGATACTGAAGCTTTCTTT.

The V gene is TRBV7-9, the J gene TRBJ2-5; 7 positions agree with TRBD1. Unmatched junction bases numbered 8, after V lost 10 bases and J lost 3 bases. CDR1 is SEHNR, CDR2 FQNEAQ, per germline (reference sequence). This CDR3 has 13 residues. The CDR3, as DNA: TGTGCCACCTTAAGGGGGCAAGAAGAGACCCAGTACTTC. Translated: CATLRGQEETQYF.

The chain is built from TRBV2 and TRBJ2-4; TRBD2 is a possible D gene (6 bases). The germline gives CDR1 SNHLY, CDR2 FYNNEI. This CDR3 has 13 amino acids. The chain's CDR3 is CTSRRLAKNIQYF. In DNA, the CDR3 is TGTACTAGCCGTCGGCTAGCCAAAAACATTCAGTACTTC.